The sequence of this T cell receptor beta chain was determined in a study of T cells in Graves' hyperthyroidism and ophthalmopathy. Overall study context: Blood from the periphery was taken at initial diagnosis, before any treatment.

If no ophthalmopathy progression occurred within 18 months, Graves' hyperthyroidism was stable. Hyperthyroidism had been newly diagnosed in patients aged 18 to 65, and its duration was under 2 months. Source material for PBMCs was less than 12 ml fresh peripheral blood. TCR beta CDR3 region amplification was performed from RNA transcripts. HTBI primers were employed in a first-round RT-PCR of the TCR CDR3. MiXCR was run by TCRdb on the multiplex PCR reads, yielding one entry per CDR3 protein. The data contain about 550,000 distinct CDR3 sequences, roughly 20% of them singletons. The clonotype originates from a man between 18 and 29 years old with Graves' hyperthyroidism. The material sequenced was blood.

This chain's CDR3 is CASSPWEFSNQPQHF. CDR3 coding DNA: TGTGCCAGCAGCCCTTGGGAGTTTAGCAATCAGCCCCAGCATTTT. The V call is TRBV2, the J call TRBJ1-5; D is unresolved. CDR1 is SNHLY, CDR2 FYNNEI, per germline. The CDR3 spans 15 residues. V was clipped by 6 bases and J by 0 bases, with 12 bases between them.